Following are 8 T cell receptor beta chains from one sample sequenced in a study of T cell responses to AZD1222 COVID-19 vaccine. Generated by immunoSEQ multiplex PCR, the TCRdb table keeps only in-frame clones and is missing some. The data show about 96,000 clones, roughly nine tenths seen once. Here the sequenced sample was peripheral blood, taken on day 0 of AZD1222 vaccination. Receptor source: an adult in good health.

The chain couples TRBV5-6 to TRBJ1-6; the match to TRBD1 covers 7 bases. Germline-derived CDR1 and CDR2 are SGHDT and YYEEEE. Trimming cost V 1 base and J 7 bases; bases outside gene matches: 2. CDR3 length: 14 amino acids. DNA for the CDR3: TGTGCCAGCAGCTTGAAACAGGGGAATTCACCCCTCCACTTT. Translation: CASSLKQGNSPLHF.

The CDR3 DNA sequence: TGTGCCAGCAGCCACCCCCAGGGCAGGTCCTACGAGCAGTACTTC. It translates to CASSHPQGRSYEQYF. The V call is TRBV3-1 (or the pseudogene TRBV3-2), the J call TRBJ2-7; TRBD1 is a possible D gene (5 bases). This CDR3 spans 15 amino acids. The V gene lost 3 bases and the J gene lost 1 base, with 13 bases spanning the gap. In germline, CDR1 is LGHDT, CDR2 YNNKEL (reference sequence).

This rearrangement joins TRBV19 to TRBJ1-2, with D maybe TRBD1 (6 bases). The germline gives CDR1 LNHDA, CDR2 SQIVND (reference sequence). Trimming took 3 bases from V and 0 from J, leaving 14 bases between them. The CDR3 sequence is 16 residues long. This CDR3 reads CASSMRSQGTNYGYTF. CDR3 DNA sequence: TGTGCCAGTAGTATGAGGTCCCAGGGGACTAACTATGGCTACACCTTC.

CDR3 sequence (DNA): TGCGCCAGCGGACCGAAGGCCCCGGGCACCGGGGAGCTGTTTTTT. Translated: CASGPKAPGTGELFF. This rearrangement joins TRBV4-3 to TRBJ2-2; D gene uncertain. The V gene's germline CDR1 is LGHNA and CDR2 YSLEER. V was pared by 8 bases and J by 4 bases, with 17 bases between. The CDR3 spans 15 residues.

The chain uses TRBV7-2 and TRBJ2-5, with unresolved D. The CDR3 is 13 amino acids. Trimming stripped 4 bases from V and 5 bases from J, with 11 bases between. The germline V gene encodes CDR1 SGHTA and CDR2 FQGNSA. CDR3 sequence (DNA): TGTGCCAGCAGCTCTGGTCCCCTGGAGACCCAGTACTTC. It specifies CASSSGPLETQYF.

The chain employs TRBV2 and TRBJ2-2, with 10 bases identical to TRBD1. The germline V gene has CDR1 SNHLY and CDR2 FYNNEI. CDR3 length equals 15 residues. J lost 5 bases, V lost 6 bases, and 6 bases had no gene match. The CDR3 loop is CASRGDRGRTGELFF. The CDR3 DNA sequence: TGTGCCAGCAGGGGAGACAGGGGGCGTACCGGGGAGCTGTTTTTT.

The genes are TRBV7-9 and TRBJ2-7; 8 positions match TRBD1. V was pared by 7 bases and J by 0 bases, with 5 bases of the junction left unmatched. The CDR3 consists of 14 residues. Germline loops: CDR1 SEHNR, CDR2 FQNEAQ (reference sequence). As DNA, the CDR3 is TGTGCCAGCAACGGACAGGGCCACTCCTACGAGCAGTACTTC. This sequence encodes CASNGQGHSYEQYF. Supplemented by reference TRBV7-9 and TRBJ2-7, the full variable domain reads DTGVSQNPRHKITKRGQNVTFRCDPISEHNRLYWYRQTLGQGPEFLTYFQNEAQLEKSRLLSDRFSAERPKGSFSTLEIQRTEQGDSAMYLCASNGQGHSYEQYFGPGTRLTVT.

The genes are TRBV11-2 and TRBJ2-7; D is uncertain. The CDR3 is made up of 19 amino acids. Germline V lookup: CDR1 SGHAT, CDR2 FQNNGV. V lost 4 bases and J lost 0, with 25 bases in between. CDR3 amino acids: CASSSHTWASDPSSYEQYF. CDR3 bases: TGTGCCAGCAGCTCGCACACCTGGGCGTCCGACCCAAGCTCCTACGAGCAGTACTTC. The full variable domain, in which reference TRBV11-2 and TRBJ2-7 provide the parts outside the CDR3, is EAGVAQSPRYKIIEKRQSVAFWCNPISGHATLYWYQQILGQGPKLLIQFQNNGVVDDSQLPKDRFSAERLKGVDSTLKIQPAKLEDSAVYLCASSSHTWASDPSSYEQYFGPGTRLTVT.